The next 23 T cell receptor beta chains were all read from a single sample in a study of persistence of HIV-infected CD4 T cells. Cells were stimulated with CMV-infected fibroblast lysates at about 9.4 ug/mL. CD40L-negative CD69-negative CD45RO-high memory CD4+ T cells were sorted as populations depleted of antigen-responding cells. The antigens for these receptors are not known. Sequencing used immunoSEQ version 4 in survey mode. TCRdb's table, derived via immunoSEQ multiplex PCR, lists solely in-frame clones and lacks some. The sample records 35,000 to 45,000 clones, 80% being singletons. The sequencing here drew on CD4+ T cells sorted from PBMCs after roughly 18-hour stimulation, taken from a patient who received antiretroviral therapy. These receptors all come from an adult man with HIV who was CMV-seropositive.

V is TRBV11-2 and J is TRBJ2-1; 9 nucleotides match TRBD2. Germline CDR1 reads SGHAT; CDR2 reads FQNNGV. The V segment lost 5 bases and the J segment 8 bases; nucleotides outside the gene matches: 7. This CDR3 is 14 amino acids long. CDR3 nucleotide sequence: TGTGCCAGCAGCCCAAGGACTAGCGACGATGAGCAGTTCTTC. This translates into CASSPRTSDDEQFF.

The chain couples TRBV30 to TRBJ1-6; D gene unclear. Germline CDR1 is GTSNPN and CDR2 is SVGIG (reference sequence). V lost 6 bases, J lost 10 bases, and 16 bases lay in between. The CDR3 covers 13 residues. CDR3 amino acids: CACHFDRNSPLHF. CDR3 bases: TGTGCCTGCCATTTTGATAGAAACTCACCCCTCCACTTT.

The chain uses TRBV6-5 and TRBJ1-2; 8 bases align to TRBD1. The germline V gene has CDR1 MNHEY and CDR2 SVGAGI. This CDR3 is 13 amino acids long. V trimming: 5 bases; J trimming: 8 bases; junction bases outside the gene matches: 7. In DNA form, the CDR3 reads TGTGCCAGCAGTCCGGACAGGGCCAAAGGCTACACCTTC. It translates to CASSPDRAKGYTF.

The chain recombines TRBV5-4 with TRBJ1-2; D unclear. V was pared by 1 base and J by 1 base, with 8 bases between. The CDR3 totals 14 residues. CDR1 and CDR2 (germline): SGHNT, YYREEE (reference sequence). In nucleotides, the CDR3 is TGTGCCAGCAGCTTGCCCAGGTTTAACTATGGCTACACCTTC. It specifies CASSLPRFNYGYTF.

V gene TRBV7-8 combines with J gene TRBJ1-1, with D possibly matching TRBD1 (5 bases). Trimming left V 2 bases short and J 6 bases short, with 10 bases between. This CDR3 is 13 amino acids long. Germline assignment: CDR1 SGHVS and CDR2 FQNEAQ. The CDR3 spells CASSLTEGSEAFF. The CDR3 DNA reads TGTGCCAGCAGCTTAACAGAGGGGTCTGAAGCTTTCTTT.

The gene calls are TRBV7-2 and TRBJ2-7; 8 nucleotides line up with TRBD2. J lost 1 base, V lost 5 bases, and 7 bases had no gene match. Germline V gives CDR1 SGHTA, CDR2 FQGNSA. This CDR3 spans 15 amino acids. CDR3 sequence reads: CASSAASGSSYEQYF. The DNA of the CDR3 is TGTGCCAGCAGCGCCGCTAGCGGGTCTTCCTACGAGCAGTACTTC.

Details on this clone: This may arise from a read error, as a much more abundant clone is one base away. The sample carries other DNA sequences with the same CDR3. The CDR3 region is CSVDTAGAEKLFF. DNA of the CDR3: TGCAGCGTTGACACTGCAGGTGCTGAAAAACTGTTTTTT. This chain connects TRBV29-1 to TRBJ1-4, with D hard to call. This CDR3 spans 13 amino acids. V was pared by 3 bases and J by 7 bases, with 12 bases between. The germline gives CDR1 SQVTM, CDR2 ANQGSEA.

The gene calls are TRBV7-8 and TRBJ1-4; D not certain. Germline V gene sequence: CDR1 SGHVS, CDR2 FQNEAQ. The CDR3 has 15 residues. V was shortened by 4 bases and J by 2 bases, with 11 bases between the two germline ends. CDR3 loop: CASSSSVGTNEKLFF. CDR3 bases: TGTGCCAGCAGCTCCAGTGTAGGGACTAATGAAAAACTGTTTTTT.

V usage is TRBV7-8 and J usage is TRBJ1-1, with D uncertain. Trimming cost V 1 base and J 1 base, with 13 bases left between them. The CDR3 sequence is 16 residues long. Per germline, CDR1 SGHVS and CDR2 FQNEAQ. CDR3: CASSLGGSATNTEAFF. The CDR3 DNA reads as TGTGCCAGCAGCTTAGGTGGGTCAGCCACGAACACTGAAGCTTTCTTT.

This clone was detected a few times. This CDR3 reads CASSGTASSYEQYF. The CDR3 DNA follows: TGTGCCTCAAGCGGGACAGCCTCCTCCTACGAGCAGTACTTC. The V and J genes are TRBV10-3 and TRBJ2-7, with D possibly called TRBD1 or TRBD2 (7 bases each). CDR1 is ENHRY and CDR2 is SYGVKD in the germline V gene. The V end lost 11 bases, the J end lost 0 bases, and 17 bases lay between the germline ends. The CDR3 runs 14 residues.

This CDR3 is CASSSPRELNTEAFF. The CDR3 DNA is TGTGCCAGCAGCTCCCCCCGGGAACTGAACACTGAAGCTTTCTTT. The chain employs TRBV7-6 and TRBJ1-1; D gene uncertain. The length of the CDR3 is 15 residues. V was cut by 4 bases and J by 0 bases, with 12 bases left in between. CDR1 and CDR2 from the germline V gene are SGHVS and FNYEAQ.

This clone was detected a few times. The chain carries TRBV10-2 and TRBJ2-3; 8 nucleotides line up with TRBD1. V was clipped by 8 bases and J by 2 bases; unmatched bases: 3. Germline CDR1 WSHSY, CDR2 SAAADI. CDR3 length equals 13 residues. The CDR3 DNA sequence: TGCGCCAGCGCAGGGGGCCCCACAGATACGCAGTATTTT. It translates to CASAGGPTDTQYF.

Here the CDR3 reads CASSVEYGTGRTQYF. The DNA of the CDR3 is TGTGCCAGCAGCGTAGAATATGGGACCGGGCGTACGCAGTATTTT. V gene TRBV9 combines with J gene TRBJ2-3; either TRBD1 or TRBD2 may fit D (5 bases each). The CDR3 length is 15 residues. The ends were cut back, 0 bases at V and 8 bases at J, with 16 bases in the middle. Germline V gene lookup returns CDR1 SGDLS and CDR2 YYNGEE.

The CDR3 reads CASSLPADGYTF. The CDR3 DNA reads TGCGCCAGCAGCTTGCCGGCCGATGGCTACACCTTC. The genes are TRBV5-1 and TRBJ1-2; D not certain. From germline, CDR1 is SGHRS and CDR2 YFSETQ. CDR3 length equals 12 residues. Trimming cost V 1 base and J 6 bases, with 7 bases left between them.

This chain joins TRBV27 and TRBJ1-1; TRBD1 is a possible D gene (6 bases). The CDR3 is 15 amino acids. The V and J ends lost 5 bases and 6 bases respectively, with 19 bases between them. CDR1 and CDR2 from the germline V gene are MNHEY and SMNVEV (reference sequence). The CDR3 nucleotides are TGTGCCAGCAGTCCCCGAAGGGGGGGGACCCCTGAAGCTTTCTTT. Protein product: CASSPRRGGTPEAFF.

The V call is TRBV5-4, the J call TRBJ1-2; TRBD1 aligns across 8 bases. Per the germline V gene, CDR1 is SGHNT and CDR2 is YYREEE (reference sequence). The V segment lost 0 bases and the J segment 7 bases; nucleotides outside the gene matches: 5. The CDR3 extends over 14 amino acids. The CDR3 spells CASSLAPGGFGYTF. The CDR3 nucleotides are TGTGCCAGCAGCTTGGCCCCAGGGGGCTTTGGCTACACCTTC.

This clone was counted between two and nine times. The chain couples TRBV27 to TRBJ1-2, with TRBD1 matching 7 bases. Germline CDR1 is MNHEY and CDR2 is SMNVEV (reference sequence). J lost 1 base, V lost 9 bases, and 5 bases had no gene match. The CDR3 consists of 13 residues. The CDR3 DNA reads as TGTGCCAGTGGGACAGCAAATAACTATGGCTACACCTTC. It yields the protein CASGTANNYGYTF.

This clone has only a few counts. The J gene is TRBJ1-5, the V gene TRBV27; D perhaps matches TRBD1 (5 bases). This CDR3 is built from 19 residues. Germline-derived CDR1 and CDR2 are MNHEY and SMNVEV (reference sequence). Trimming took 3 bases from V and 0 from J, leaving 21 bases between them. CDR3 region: CASSLIGTADRASNQPQHF. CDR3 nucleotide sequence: TGTGCCAGCAGTTTGATTGGGACCGCGGATAGGGCTAGCAATCAGCCCCAGCATTTT.

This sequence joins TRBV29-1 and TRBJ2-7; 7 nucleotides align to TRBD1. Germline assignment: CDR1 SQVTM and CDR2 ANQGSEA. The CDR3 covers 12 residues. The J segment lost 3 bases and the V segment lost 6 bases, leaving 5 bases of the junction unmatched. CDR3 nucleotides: TGCAGCGTCTCGACAGGGCGCTACGAGCAGTACTTC. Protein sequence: CSVSTGRYEQYF.

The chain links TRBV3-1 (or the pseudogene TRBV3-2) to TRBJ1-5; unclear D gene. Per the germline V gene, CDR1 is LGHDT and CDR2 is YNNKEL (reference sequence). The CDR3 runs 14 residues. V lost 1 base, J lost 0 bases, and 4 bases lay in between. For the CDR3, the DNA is TGTGCCAGCAGCCAAGCGGGTAGCAATCAGCCCCAGCATTTT. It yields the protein CASSQAGSNQPQHF.

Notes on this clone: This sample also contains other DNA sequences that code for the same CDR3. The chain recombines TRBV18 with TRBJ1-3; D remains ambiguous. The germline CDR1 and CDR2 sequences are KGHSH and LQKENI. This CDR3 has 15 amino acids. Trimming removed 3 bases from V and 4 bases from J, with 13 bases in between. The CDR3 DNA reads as TGTGCCAGCTCACCCTCCTTGGGTAAAGGAAACACCATATATTTT. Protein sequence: CASSPSLGKGNTIYF.

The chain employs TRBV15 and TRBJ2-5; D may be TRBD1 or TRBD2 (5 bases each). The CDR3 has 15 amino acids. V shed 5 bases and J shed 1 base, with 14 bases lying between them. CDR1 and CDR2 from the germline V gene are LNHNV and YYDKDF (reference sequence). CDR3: CATSQRSGTQETQYF. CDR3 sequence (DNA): TGTGCCACCAGCCAGAGGTCCGGGACCCAAGAGACCCAGTACTTC.

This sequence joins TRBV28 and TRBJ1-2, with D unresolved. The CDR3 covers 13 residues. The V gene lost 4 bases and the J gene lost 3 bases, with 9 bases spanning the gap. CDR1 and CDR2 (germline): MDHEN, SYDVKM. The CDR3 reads CASSWSAHYGYTF. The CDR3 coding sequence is TGTGCCAGCAGTTGGAGCGCTCACTATGGCTACACCTTC.